Shown below are 5 T cell receptor beta chains from a single sample sequenced in a study of early T cells in non-severe SARS-CoV-2 infection. TCRdb fed the 5' RACE reads into MiXCR, producing one record per CDR3 protein. The sample holds 85,000 to 120,000 distinct CDR3 sequences, around 13% seen once. The material sequenced was whole blood. The receptors derive from an adult who was a healthcare worker with PCR-confirmed SARS-CoV-2 infection or an uninfected control (not recorded which).

This clonotype was seen ten or more times. The chain recombines TRBV28 with TRBJ1-2; possibly TRBD1 for D (5 bases). There are 13 residues in the CDR3. V shed 3 bases and J shed 6 bases, with 11 bases lying between them. Per the germline V gene, CDR1 is MDHEN and CDR2 is SYDVKM. For the CDR3, the DNA is TGTGCCAGCAGTTTTCGGCAGGGTAATGGCTACACCTTC. Its protein product is CASSFRQGNGYTF.

As concerns this clonotype: A clone one base away is much larger, so this may be a read error. CDR3 residues: CASSDSSQGEQSF. CDR3 coding DNA: TGTGCCAGCAGTGACTCGAGTCAGGGTGAGCAGTCCTTC. V and J are TRBV6-4 and TRBJ2-1; D might be TRBD1 (5 bases). The CDR3 has 13 residues. Germline V CDR1 and CDR2: MRHNA, SNTAGT.

The rearrangement uses TRBV30 and TRBJ2-7; D unresolved. Per the germline V gene, CDR1 is GTSNPN and CDR2 is SVGIG (reference sequence). Trimming pared 0 bases from V and 3 bases from J, leaving 6 bases between. The CDR3 has 12 amino acids. The CDR3 nucleotides are TGTGCCTGGAGTGTACCGGGCTACGAGCAGTACTTC. Translated: CAWSVPGYEQYF. The variable domain in full, with the rest retrieved from reference TRBV30 and TRBJ2-7, is SQTIHQWPATLVQPVGSPLSLECTVEGTSNPNLYWYRQAAGRGLQLLFYSVGIGQISSEVPQNLSASRPQDRQFILSSKKLLLSDSGFYLCAWSVPGYEQYFGPGTRLTVT.

The J gene is TRBJ2-5, the V gene TRBV28, with D possibly TRBD2 on 6 matching bases. This CDR3 has 15 residues. Trimming cost V 2 bases and J 1 base, with 11 bases left between them. Germline CDR1 and CDR2: MDHEN and SYDVKM. As DNA, the CDR3 is TGTGCCAGCAGTTTAGTAGGGGACTCCCAAGAGACCCAGTACTTC. It codes for CASSLVGDSQETQYF.

This clonotype has just a few counts. The J gene is TRBJ1-2, the V gene TRBV20-1; D is possibly TRBD1 (5 bases). Germline V gene sequence: CDR1 DFQATT, CDR2 SNEGSKA (reference sequence). The CDR3 extends over 13 amino acids. V lost 3 bases and J 4 bases, leaving 12 bases between the germline ends. The CDR3 DNA is TGCAGTGCTAGTGGTGGGGACGTCTATGGCTACACCTTC. Amino acid sequence: CSASGGDVYGYTF.